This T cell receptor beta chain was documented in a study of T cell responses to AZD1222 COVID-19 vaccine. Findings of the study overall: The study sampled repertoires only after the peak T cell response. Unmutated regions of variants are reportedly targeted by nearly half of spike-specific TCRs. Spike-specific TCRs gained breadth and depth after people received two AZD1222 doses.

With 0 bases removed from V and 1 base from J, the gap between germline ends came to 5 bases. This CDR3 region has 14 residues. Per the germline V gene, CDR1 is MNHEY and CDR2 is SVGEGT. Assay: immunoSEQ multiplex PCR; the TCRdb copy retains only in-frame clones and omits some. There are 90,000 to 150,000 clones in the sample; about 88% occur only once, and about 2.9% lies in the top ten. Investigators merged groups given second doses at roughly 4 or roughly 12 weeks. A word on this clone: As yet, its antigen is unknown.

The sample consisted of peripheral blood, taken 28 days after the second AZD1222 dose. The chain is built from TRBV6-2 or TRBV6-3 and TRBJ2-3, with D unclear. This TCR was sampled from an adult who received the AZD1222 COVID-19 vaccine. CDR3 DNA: TGTGCCAGCAGTTACTCCGTTGGCACAGATACGCAGTATTTT. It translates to CASSYSVGTDTQYF.